This TCR beta chain appears in the sequencing data of a study of patients and donors after allogeneic stem cell transplantation. This clonotype was seen more than once but under ten times. The ends lost 1 base at V and 7 bases at J; junction bases unmatched: 3. This CDR3 is built from 16 residues. Germline V CDR1 and CDR2: MNHEY, SVGAGI. TCRdb ran MiXCR on the RT-PCR reads and lists one entry per CDR3 protein. The sample holds fewer than 500,000 distinct CDR3 sequences, about a sixth seen once. This TCR was recovered from a human donor who was either an allogeneic HSCT recipient or a stem cell or donor lymphocyte infusion donor (not recorded which). It is not recorded whose cells these are; they may come from a transplant donor. The chain has TRBV6-5 and TRBJ2-1, with 14 bases lining up with TRBD2. The material sequenced was blood, either unsorted or a sorted T cell fraction (not recorded which). This chain's CDR3 is CASSYFRTSGRNEQFF. The CDR3, as DNA: TGTGCCAGCAGTTACTTCCGGACTAGCGGGAGGAATGAGCAGTTCTTC.